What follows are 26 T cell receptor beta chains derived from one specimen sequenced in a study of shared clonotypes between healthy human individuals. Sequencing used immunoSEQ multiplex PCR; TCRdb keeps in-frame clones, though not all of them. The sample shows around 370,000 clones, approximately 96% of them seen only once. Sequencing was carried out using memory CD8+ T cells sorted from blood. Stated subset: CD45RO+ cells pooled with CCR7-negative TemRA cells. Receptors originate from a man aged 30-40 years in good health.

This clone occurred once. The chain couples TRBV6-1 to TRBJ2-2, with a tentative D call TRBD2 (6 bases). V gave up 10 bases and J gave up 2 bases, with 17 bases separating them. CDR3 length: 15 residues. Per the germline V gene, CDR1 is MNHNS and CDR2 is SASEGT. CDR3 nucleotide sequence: TGTGCCACCATTCGATACGGGAGAAACACCGGGGAGCTGTTTTTT. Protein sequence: CATIRYGRNTGELFF.

The CDR3 reads CASSQGGGNEQFF. CDR3 nucleotide sequence: TGCGCCAGCAGCCAAGGAGGGGGCAATGAGCAGTTCTTC. The gene calls are TRBV4-1 and TRBJ2-1; D may be TRBD1 (6 bases). CDR3 size: 13 residues. CDR1 and CDR2 from the germline V gene are MGHRA and YSYEKL. V was shortened by 1 base and J by 6 bases, with 7 bases between the two germline ends.

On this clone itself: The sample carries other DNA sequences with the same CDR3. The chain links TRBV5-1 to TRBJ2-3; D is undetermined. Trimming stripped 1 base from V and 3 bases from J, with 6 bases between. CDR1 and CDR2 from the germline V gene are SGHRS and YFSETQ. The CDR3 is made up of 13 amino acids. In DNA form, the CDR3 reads TGCGCCAGCAGCTTGTTGCGGACAGATACGCAGTATTTT. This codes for CASSLLRTDTQYF.

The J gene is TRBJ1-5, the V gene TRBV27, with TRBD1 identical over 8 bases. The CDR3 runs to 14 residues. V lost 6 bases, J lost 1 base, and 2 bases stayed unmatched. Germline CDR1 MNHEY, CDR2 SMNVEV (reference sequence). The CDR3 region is CASSRTGSNQPQHF. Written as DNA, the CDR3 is TGTGCCAGCAGCCGGACAGGGAGCAATCAGCCCCAGCATTTT.

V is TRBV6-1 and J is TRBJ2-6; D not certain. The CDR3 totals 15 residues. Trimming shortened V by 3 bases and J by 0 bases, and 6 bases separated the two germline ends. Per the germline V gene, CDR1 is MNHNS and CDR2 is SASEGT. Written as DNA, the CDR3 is TGTGCCAGCAGTGAGTTTTACTCTGGGGCCAACGTCCTGACTTTC. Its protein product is CASSEFYSGANVLTF.

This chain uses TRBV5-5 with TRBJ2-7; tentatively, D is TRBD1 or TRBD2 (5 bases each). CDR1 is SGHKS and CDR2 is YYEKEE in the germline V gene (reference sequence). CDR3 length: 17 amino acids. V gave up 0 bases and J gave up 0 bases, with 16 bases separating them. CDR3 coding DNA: TGTGCCAGCAGCTTGGGGGGCCCCTCTGAGGGCTCCTACGAGCAGTACTTC. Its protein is CASSLGGPSEGSYEQYF. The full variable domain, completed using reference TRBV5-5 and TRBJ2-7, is DAGVTQSPTHLIKTRGQQVTLRCSPISGHKSVSWYQQVLGQGPQFIFQYYEKEERGRGNFPDRFSARQFPNYSSELNVNALLLGDSALYLCASSLGGPSEGSYEQYFGPGTRLTVT.

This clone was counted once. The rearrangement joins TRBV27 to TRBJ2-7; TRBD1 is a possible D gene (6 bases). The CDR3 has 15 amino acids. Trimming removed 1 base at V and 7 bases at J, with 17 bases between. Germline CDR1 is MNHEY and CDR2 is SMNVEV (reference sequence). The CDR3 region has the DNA TGTGCCAGCAGTTTATTCCGGACAGCCCCCGCGGAGCAGTACTTC. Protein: CASSLFRTAPAEQYF.

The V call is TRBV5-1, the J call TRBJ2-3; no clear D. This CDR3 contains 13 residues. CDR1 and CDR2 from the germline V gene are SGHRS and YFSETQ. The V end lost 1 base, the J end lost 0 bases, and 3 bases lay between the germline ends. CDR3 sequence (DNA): TGCGCCAGCAGCTTGTCAAGCACAGATACGCAGTATTTT. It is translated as CASSLSSTDTQYF.

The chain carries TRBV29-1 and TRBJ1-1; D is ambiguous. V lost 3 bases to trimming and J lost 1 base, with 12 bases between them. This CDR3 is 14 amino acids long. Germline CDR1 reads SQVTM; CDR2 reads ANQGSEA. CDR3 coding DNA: TGCAGCGTTGAGTGGCGTCAGCAGAACACTGAAGCTTTCTTT. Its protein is CSVEWRQQNTEAFF.

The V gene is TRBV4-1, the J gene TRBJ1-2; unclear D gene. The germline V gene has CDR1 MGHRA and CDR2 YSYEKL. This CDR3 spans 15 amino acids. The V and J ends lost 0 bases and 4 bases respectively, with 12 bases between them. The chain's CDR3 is CASSQDRGIAYGYTF. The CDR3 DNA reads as TGCGCCAGCAGCCAAGATCGGGGAATCGCCTATGGCTACACCTTC.

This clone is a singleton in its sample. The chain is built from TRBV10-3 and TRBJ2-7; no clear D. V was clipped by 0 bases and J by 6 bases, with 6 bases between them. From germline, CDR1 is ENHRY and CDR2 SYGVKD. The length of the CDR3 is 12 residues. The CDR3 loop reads CAISESTGEQYF. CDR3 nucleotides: TGTGCCATCAGTGAGTCGACGGGCGAGCAGTACTTC.

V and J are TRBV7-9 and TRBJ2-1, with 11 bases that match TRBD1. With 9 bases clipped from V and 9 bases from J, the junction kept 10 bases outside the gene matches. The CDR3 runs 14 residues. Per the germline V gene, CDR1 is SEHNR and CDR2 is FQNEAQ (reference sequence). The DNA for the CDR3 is TGTGCCAGTGGAGGGGACAGGGGGATGGGTGAGCAGTTCTTC. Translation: CASGGDRGMGEQFF.

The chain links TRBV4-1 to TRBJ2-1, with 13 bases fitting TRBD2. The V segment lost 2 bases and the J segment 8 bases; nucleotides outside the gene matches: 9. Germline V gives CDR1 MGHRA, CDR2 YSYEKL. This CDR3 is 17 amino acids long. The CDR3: CASSQPTSGRALYEQFF. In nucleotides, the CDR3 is TGCGCCAGCAGCCAACCAACTAGCGGGAGGGCCCTCTATGAGCAGTTCTTC.

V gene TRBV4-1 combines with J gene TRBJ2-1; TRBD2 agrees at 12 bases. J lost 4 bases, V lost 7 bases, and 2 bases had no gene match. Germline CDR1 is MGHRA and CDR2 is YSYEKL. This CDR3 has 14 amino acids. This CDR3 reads CASKGTSGYNEQFF. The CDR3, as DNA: TGCGCCAGCAAAGGGACTAGCGGGTACAATGAGCAGTTCTTC.

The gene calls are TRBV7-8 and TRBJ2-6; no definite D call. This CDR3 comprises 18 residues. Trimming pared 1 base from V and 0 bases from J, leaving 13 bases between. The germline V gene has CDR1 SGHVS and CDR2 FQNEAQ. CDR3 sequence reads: CASSLETRLLSGANVLTF. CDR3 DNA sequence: TGTGCCAGCAGCTTAGAGACTCGACTGCTCTCTGGGGCCAACGTCCTGACTTTC.

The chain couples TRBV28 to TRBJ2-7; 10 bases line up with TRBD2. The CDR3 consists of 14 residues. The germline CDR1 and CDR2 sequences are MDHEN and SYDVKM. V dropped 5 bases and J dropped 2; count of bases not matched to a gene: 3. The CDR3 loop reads CASSRAGGTYEQYF. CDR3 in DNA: TGTGCCAGCAGTCGAGCGGGAGGGACCTACGAGCAGTACTTC. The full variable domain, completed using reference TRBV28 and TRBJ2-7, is DVKVTQSSRYLVKRTGEKVFLECVQDMDHENMFWYRQDPGLGLRLIYFSYDVKMKEKGDIPEGYSVSREKKERFSLILESASTNQTSMYLCASSRAGGTYEQYFGPGTRLTVT.

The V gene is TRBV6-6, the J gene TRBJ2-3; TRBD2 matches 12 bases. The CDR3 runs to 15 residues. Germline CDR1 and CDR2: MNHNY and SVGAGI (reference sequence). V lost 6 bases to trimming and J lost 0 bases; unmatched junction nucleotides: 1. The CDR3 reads CASRGTSGSTDTQYF. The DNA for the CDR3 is TGTGCCAGCAGGGGGACTAGCGGGAGCACAGATACGCAGTATTTT.

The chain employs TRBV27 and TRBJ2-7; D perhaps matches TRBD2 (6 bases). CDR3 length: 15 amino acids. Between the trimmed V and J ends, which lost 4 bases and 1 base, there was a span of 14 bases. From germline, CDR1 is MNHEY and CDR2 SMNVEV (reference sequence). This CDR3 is CASSWSMGGSYEQYF. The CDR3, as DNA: TGTGCCAGCAGTTGGAGTATGGGGGGTTCCTACGAGCAGTACTTC.

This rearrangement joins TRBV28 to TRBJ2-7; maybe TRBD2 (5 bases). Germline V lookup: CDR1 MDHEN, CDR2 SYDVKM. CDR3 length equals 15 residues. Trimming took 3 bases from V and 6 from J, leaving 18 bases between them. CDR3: CASSFMKGDQGEQYF. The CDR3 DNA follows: TGTGCCAGCAGTTTCATGAAGGGAGACCAAGGCGAGCAGTACTTC.

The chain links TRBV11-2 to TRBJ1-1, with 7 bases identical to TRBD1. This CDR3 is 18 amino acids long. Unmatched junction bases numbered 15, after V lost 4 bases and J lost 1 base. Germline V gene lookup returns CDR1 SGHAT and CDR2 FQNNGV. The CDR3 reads CASSYAAPLHRGNTEAFF. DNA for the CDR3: TGTGCCAGCAGCTACGCGGCCCCGTTACACAGGGGGAACACTGAAGCTTTCTTT.

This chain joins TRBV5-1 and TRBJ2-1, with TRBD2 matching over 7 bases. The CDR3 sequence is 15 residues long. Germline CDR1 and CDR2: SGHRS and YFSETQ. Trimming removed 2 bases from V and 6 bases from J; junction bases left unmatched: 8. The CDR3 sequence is CASSFITASGNEQFF. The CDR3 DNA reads TGCGCCAGCAGCTTTATTACGGCTAGCGGCAATGAGCAGTTCTTC.

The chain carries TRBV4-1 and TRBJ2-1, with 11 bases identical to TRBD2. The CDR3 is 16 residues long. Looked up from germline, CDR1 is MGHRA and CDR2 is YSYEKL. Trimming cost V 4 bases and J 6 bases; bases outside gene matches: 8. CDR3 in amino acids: CASSLISSGRSNEQFF. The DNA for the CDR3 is TGCGCCAGCAGCCTTATTTCTAGCGGGAGGAGCAATGAGCAGTTCTTC.

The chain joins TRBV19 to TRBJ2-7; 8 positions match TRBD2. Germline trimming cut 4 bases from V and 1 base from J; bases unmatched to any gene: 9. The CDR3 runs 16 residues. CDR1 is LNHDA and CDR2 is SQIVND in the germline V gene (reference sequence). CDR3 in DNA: TGTGCCAGTAGTACCGAAGCGGGAGTGGCGTCCTACGAGCAGTACTTC. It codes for CASSTEAGVASYEQYF.

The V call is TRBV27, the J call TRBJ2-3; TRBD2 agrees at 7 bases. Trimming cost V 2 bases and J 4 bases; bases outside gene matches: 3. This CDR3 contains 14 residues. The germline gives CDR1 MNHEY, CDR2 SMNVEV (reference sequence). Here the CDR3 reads CASSLRGSPDTQYF. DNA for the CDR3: TGTGCCAGCAGTTTACGCGGGAGTCCAGATACGCAGTATTTT.

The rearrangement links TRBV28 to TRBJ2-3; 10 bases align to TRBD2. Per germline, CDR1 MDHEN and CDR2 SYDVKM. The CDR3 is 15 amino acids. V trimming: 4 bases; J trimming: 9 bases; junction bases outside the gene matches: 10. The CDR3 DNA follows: TGTGCCAGCAGTTCCCGTCTAAGCGGGAGGGGCACGCAGTATTTT. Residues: CASSSRLSGRGTQYF. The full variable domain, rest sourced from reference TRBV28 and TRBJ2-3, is DVKVTQSSRYLVKRTGEKVFLECVQDMDHENMFWYRQDPGLGLRLIYFSYDVKMKEKGDIPEGYSVSREKKERFSLILESASTNQTSMYLCASSSRLSGRGTQYFGPGTRLTVL.

CDR3 DNA sequence: TGCAGCGTTGACCTAGATACGCAGTATTTT. Encoded protein: CSVDLDTQYF. The V gene is TRBV29-1, the J gene TRBJ2-3; no clear D gene. Between the trimmed V and J ends, which lost 3 bases and 5 bases, there was a span of 3 bases. The CDR3 is 10 residues long. The germline V gene has CDR1 SQVTM and CDR2 ANQGSEA.